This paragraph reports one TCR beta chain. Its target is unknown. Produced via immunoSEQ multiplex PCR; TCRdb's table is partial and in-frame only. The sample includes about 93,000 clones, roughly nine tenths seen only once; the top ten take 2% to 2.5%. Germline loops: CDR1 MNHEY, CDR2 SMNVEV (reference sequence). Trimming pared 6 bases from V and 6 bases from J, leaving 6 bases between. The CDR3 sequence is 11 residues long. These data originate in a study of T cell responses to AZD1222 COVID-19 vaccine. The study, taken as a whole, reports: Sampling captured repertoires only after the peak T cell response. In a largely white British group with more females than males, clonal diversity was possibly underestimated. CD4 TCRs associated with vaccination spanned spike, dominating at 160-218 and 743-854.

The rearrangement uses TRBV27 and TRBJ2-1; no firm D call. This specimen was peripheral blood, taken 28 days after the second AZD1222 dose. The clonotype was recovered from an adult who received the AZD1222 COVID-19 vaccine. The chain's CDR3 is CASSDFNEQFF. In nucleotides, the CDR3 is TGTGCCAGCAGCGACTTCAATGAGCAGTTCTTC.